The clone carrying this T cell receptor beta chain has ten or more counts. CDR3 length: 12 amino acids. Trimming took 8 bases from V and 5 from J, leaving 9 bases between them. Germline values: CDR1 SGHTA, CDR2 FQGNSA. This sample was taken from a study of T-cell memory formation after mild COVID-19. Via MiXCR, TCRdb re-called the 5' RACE reads, giving one row per CDR3 protein. This table has 100,000 to 150,000 distinct CDR3 sequences, 15% to 20% appearing once. The genes are TRBV7-2 and TRBJ2-2; the D is unclear. The receptor's source is a young man who had mild COVID-19 (a few samples of this study predate the infection). Cell type and time point are not known. Source material: PBMCs or a T cell subset sorted from them (not recorded which). CDR3 sequence reads: CASGPSTGELFF. The CDR3 DNA follows: TGTGCCAGCGGCCCTTCGACCGGGGAGCTGTTTTTT.